A single sample gave rise to the 5 T cell receptor beta chains below, sequenced in a study of blood T cell repertoires in COVID-19. The assay was immunoSEQ multiplex PCR, and TCRdb's table has in-frame clones only and misses some. The sample has approximately 280,000 clones, roughly 80% seen once. The source material was PBMCs or T cells enriched from blood (not recorded which). These TCRs come from a man between 40 and 49 years old who had been exposed to COVID-19.

The sample holds a few counts of this clone. V is TRBV5-4 and J is TRBJ1-1; D is undetermined. V gave up 4 bases and J gave up 8 bases, with 18 bases separating them. The CDR3 is made up of 14 amino acids. Germline V gives CDR1 SGHNT, CDR2 YYREEE (reference sequence). The CDR3 protein is CASSRPPERREAFF. The CDR3 bases are TGTGCCAGCAGCCGACCCCCAGAGCGGCGAGAAGCTTTCTTT.

A note on this clone: One end of the junction varies from germline; a read error may be responsible. The chain employs TRBV6-1 and TRBJ1-2, with D possibly TRBD1 on 5 matching bases. CDR3 length equals 15 residues. CDR1 is MNHNS, CDR2 SASEGT, per germline. The CDR3 DNA sequence: TGTGCCAGCAGTGAGGGAGGGGCTTCTCTCCGGAACACCGACTTC. This translates into CASSEGGASLRNTDF.

The V call is TRBV25-1, the J call TRBJ1-1; D not resolved. This CDR3 has 13 amino acids. From germline, CDR1 is MGHDK and CDR2 SYGVNS. V was clipped by 6 bases and J by 0 bases, with 8 bases between them. The CDR3 spells CASRSSLNTEAFF. The CDR3 nucleotides read TGTGCCAGCAGGTCCAGTCTGAACACTGAAGCTTTCTTT.

V usage is TRBV10-1 and J usage is TRBJ2-1; D unresolved. Germline CDR1 reads WNHNN; CDR2 reads SYGVQD (reference sequence). The V gene lost 3 bases and the J gene lost 4 bases, with 10 bases spanning the gap. There are 14 residues in the CDR3. CDR3 DNA: TGCGCCAGCAGTGAACGGAGTCCGTACAATGAGCAGTTCTTC. Residues: CASSERSPYNEQFF.

The rearrangement links TRBV11-3 to TRBJ1-6, with D perhaps TRBD1 (5 bases). The germline V and J ends were trimmed by 8 bases and 7 bases, with 12 bases remaining between them. In germline, CDR1 is SGHNT, CDR2 YENEEA. CDR3 size: 13 residues. The CDR3 coding sequence is TGTGCCAGCTCCCTCGGACAAAATTCACCCCTCCACTTT. It translates to CASSLGQNSPLHF.